This T cell receptor beta chain stems from a study of T-cell reconstitution after alpha-beta-depleted transplantation in children. Study-level findings and limits: At day 60, the high TCRbeta diversity found in some patients originated from recipient T cells and thymic progenitors that had survived. Approximately two months post-transplant, alpha-beta T cells reportedly originated from several hundred expanded graft clones. The main origin of T-cell counts and diversity one year after transplant was newly produced T cells.

Library preparation (for TCRbeta) was performed with unique molecular identifiers. TCRdb independently ran MiXCR on the PCR reads; one entry per CDR3 protein. The sample gives 480,000 or so distinct CDR3 sequences, roughly a tenth of which show up once; around 2% is in the top ten. Trimming stripped 4 bases from V and 15 bases from J, with 17 bases between. This CDR3 has 12 amino acids. CDR1 is SGDLS and CDR2 is YYNGEE in the germline V gene. This clonotype was seen at least ten times. The target antigen is unknown. The sample in question was PBMCs, obtained before TCRalphabeta/CD19-depleted stem cell transplant. This chain uses TRBV9 with TRBJ2-1, with D unresolved. The receptor's source is a child aged 2-9 years with inherited bone marrow failure, due to receive a stem cell transplant. The CDR3 reads CASSIRQNPPFF. CDR3 coding DNA: TGTGCCAGCAGCATCCGTCAGAACCCCCCGTTCTTC.